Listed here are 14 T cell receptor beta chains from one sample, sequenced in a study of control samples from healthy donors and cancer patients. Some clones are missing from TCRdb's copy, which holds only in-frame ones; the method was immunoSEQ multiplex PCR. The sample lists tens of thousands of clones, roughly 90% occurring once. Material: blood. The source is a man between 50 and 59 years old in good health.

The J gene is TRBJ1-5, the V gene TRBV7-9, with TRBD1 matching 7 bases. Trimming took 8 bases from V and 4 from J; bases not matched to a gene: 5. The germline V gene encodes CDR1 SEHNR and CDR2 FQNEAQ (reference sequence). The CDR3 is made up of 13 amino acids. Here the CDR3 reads CASGGQTNQPQHF. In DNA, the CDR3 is TGTGCCAGCGGGGGACAGACTAATCAGCCCCAGCATTTT.

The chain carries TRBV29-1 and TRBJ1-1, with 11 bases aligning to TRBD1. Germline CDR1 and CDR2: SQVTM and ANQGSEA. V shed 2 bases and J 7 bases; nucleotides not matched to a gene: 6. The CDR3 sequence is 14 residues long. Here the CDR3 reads CSVERTGGQGEAFF. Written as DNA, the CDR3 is TGCAGCGTTGAAAGGACAGGGGGCCAGGGTGAAGCTTTCTTT.

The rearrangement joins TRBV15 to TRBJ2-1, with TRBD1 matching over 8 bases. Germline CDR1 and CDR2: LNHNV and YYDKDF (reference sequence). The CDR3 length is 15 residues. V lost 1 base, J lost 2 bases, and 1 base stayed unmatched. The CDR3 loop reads CATSRVGQAYNEQFF. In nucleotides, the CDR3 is TGTGCCACCAGCAGAGTGGGACAGGCCTACAATGAGCAGTTCTTC.

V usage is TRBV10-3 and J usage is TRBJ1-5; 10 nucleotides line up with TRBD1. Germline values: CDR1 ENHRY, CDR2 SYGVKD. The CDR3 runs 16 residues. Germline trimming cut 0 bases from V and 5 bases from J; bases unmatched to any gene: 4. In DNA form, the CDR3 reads TGTGCCATCAGTGAGTCACCGGGACAGGGGCATCAGCCCCAGCATTTT. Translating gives CAISESPGQGHQPQHF.

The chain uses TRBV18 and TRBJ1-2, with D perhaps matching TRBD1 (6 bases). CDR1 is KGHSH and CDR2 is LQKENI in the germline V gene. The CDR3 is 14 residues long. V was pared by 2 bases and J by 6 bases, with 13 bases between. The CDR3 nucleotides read TGTGCCAGCTCACCATCGGGGGCTGGGGATGGCTACACCTTC. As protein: CASSPSGAGDGYTF.

The CDR3 bases are TGTGCCAGCAGCGGACAGGGTGGCTCTGAAGCTTTCTTT. Residues: CASSGQGGSEAFF. The chain combines TRBV2 with TRBJ1-1; 8 bases are a match to TRBD1. The CDR3 length is 13 residues. Trimming took 6 bases from V and 6 from J; bases not matched to a gene: 6. CDR1 and CDR2 from the germline V gene are SNHLY and FYNNEI.

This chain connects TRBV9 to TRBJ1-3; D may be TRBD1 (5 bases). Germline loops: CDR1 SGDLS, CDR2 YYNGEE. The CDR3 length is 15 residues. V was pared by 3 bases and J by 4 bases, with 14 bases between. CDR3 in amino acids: CASSADRNRGNTIYF. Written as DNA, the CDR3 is TGTGCCAGCAGCGCCGACCGGAACAGGGGAAACACCATATATTTT.

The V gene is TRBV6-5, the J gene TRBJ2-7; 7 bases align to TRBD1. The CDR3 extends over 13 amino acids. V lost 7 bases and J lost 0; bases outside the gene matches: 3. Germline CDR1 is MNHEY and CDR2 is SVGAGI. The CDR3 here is CASKDRPSYEQYF. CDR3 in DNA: TGTGCCAGCAAGGACAGGCCCTCCTACGAGCAGTACTTC.

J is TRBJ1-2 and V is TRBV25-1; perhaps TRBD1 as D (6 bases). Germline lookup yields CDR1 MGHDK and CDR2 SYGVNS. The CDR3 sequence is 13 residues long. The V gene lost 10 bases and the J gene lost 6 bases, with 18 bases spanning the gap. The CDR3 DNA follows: TGTGCCACCCAGAGAGGGGGTCCTCATGGCTACACCTTC. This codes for CATQRGGPHGYTF.

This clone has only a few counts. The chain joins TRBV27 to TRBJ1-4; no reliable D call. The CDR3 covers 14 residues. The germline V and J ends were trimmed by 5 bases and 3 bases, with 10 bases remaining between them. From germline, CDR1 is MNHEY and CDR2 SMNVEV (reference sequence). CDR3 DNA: TGTGCCAGCAGTAGCAGGCTTGCTAATGAAAAACTGTTTTTT. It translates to CASSSRLANEKLFF.

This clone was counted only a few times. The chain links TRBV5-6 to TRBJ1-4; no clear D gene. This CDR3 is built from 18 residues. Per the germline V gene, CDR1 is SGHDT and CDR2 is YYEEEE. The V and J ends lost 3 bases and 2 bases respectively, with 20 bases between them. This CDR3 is CASSSRTYLRWTNEKLFF. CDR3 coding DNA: TGTGCCAGCAGCTCAAGGACTTATCTTAGGTGGACTAATGAAAAACTGTTTTTT.

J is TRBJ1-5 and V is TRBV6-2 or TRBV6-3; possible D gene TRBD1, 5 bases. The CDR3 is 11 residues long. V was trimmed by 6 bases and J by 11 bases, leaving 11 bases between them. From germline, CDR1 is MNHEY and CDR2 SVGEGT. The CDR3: CASSDDRTQHF. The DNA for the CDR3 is TGTGCCAGCAGCGACGACAGAACCCAGCATTTT.

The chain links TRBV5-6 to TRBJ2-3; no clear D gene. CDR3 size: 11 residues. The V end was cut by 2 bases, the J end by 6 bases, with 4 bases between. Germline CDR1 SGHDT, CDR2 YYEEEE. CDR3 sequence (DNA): TGTGCCAGCAGCTTAGTGGATACGCAGTATTTT. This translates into CASSLVDTQYF.

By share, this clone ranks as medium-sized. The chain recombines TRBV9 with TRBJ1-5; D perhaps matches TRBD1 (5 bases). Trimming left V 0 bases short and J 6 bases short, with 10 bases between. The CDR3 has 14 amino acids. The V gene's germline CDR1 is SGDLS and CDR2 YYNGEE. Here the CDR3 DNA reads TGTGCCAGCAGCGTAGAAGGGGTCGGTCAGCCCCAGCATTTT. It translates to CASSVEGVGQPQHF.